The clone carrying this TCR beta chain was counted between two and nine times. Its antigen is not known. The junction departs from germline at one end; a sequencing error may be responsible. The source of the sample is a study of tumor-infiltrating lymphocytes in primary liver carcinoma. Across the study: Read depth, roughly 3.5 to 8 million productive TCRbeta reads, did not differ significantly between tissues. General observations from the study: The study found a significantly higher top-250-clone fraction in tumors than in blood (p = 0.039).

TCR beta cDNA was reverse-transcribed from approximately 0.45 ug of total RNA. The reaction used a constant-region primer and ProtoScript II reverse transcriptase. Generation of the TCR beta libraries relied on three nested multiplex PCR rounds using slightly modified ARM-PCR. Amplification in the first two PCR rounds was performed using TRBV1-TRBV30 forward primers and a C-beta reverse primer for 9 to 11 cycles each. TCRdb fed the multiplex PCR reads into MiXCR, producing one record per CDR3 protein. The sample contains fewer than 110,000 distinct CDR3 sequences, around two thirds of which appear only once. The CDR3 is 15 residues long. Each 20-30 mg portion of unsorted bulk tissue served as the source for co-extraction of RNA and DNA. None of the patients had received treatment, and all had chronic HBV infection. Each tumor sample had over 75% viable tumor cells.

This clonotype was sampled from a woman aged 55-69 years with primary liver carcinoma and hepatitis B virus infection. This sequence joins TRBV12-3 or TRBV12-4 and TRBJ2-6; possible D gene TRBD2, 6 bases. The sequenced sample consisted of liver tumor tissue from sampling region 2. The subset denotes: tumor region T2, inferior pole. This chain's CDR3 is CASSLRRAGANILTF. The DNA for the CDR3 is TGTGCTAGCAGTTTACGGAGGGCTGGGGCCAACATCCTGACTTTC.